This T cell receptor (beta chain) was found in a study of T cell responses to AZD1222 COVID-19 vaccine. The assay was immunoSEQ multiplex PCR, and TCRdb's table has in-frame clones only and misses some. The sample includes about 81,000 clones, 90% of them seen just once. V was pared by 0 bases and J by 5 bases, with 11 bases between. The CDR3 spans 14 residues. In germline, CDR1 is SNHLY, CDR2 FYNNEI. The genes are TRBV2 and TRBJ2-7; possibly TRBD1 for D (6 bases). The source is an adult who received the AZD1222 COVID-19 vaccine. Sequenced material: peripheral blood, taken 28 days after the second AZD1222 dose. Here the CDR3 DNA reads TGTGCCAGCAGTGAAGCGGTTGGGGGCAACGAGCAGTACTTC. Translated: CASSEAVGGNEQYF. The full variable domain, rest sourced from reference TRBV2 and TRBJ2-7, is EPEVTQTPSHQVTQMGQEVILRCVPISNHLYFYWYRQILGQKVEFLVSFYNNEISEKSEIFDDQFSVERPDGSNFTLKIRSTKLEDSAMYFCASSEAVGGNEQYFGPGTRLTVT.